This T cell receptor (beta chain) stems from a study of blood T cells in healthy people across ages. Study-wide findings and caveats: TCR beta diversity, measured per million T cells, fell in a roughly linear way with age.

Russia was home to the donors, healthy Caucasian individuals aged 6 to 90. Then a second PCR, running roughly 7 to 11 cycles, was carried out with a sample-barcoded 5' primer and a J-beta primer mix. TCRdb reprocessed the 5' RACE reads with MiXCR, giving one entry per CDR3 protein. The sample contains roughly 1,300,000 distinct CDR3 sequences, approximately 59% of which appear only once. Notes on this clonotype: Its target is unknown.

J was trimmed by 6 bases and V by 4 bases; bases with no gene match: 5. The CDR3 contains 13 residues. CDR1 and CDR2 (germline): SEHNR, FQNEAQ (reference sequence). Sequenced sample: blood. This sequence joins TRBV7-9 and TRBJ2-7, with TRBD1 matching 8 bases. This TCR was sampled from a man between 18 and 29 years old in good health. CDR3 sequence reads: CASSSLDRVEQYF. CDR3 nucleotide sequence: TGTGCCAGCAGCTCCTTGGACAGGGTCGAGCAGTACTTC.